Listed here is a single T cell receptor (beta chain). Ranging in age from roughly 6 to 90, the donors were healthy Caucasian individuals from Russia. It was with a sample-barcoded 5' primer and a J-beta primer mix that a second PCR of roughly 7 to 11 cycles was run. Every sample returned 2.5 million or more CDR3-containing paired-end reads. Using its own MiXCR run on the 5' RACE reads, TCRdb lists one record per CDR3 protein. The sample lists 2 million or so distinct CDR3 sequences; less than 50% were seen once. This record belongs to a study of blood T cells in healthy people across ages. The source is a woman aged 40 to 50 in good health. The material sequenced was blood.

This CDR3 reads CASRPQAGQETQYF. In DNA form, the CDR3 reads TGTGCCAGCAGACCGCAAGCGGGGCAAGAGACCCAGTACTTC. The J gene is TRBJ2-5, the V gene TRBV12-3 or TRBV12-4; 7 bases match TRBD2. The ends lost 6 bases at V and 2 bases at J; junction bases unmatched: 6. This CDR3 comprises 14 residues.